This T cell receptor (beta chain) comes out of a study of blood T cell repertoires in COVID-19. Across the study: Both acute and convalescent COVID-19 samples were obtained from the United States, Italy and Spain.

From germline, CDR1 is LNHDA and CDR2 SQIVND (reference sequence). V lost 4 bases to trimming and J lost 5 bases; unmatched junction nucleotides: 8. The CDR3 runs to 15 residues. Authors' methods: Estimation of nucleated cell counts relied on the amplification of reference gene primers. The protocol was immunoSEQ multiplex PCR, while the TCRdb copy is restricted to in-frame clones and leaves out a portion. Clone size and V and J calls were adopted from that table, with D and trimming inferred from the DNA. This repertoire shows 210,000 or so clones, 70% to 90% found once; its top ten account for less than 8%.

The chain recombines TRBV19 with TRBJ1-2; 9 bases map to TRBD1. This receptor was obtained from a woman between 45 and 65 years old with active or convalescent COVID-19. Sequencing used peripheral blood. CDR3 region: CASSTGTGTLYGYTF. The CDR3 nucleotides read TGTGCCAGTAGTACGGGGACAGGGACGCTGTATGGCTACACCTTC.